This TCR beta chain was profiled in a study of Graves' ophthalmopathy and Graves' hyperthyroidism. Whole-study results and caveats: For predicting ophthalmopathy progression, the model had almost 71% sensitivity and roughly 72% specificity. A roughly 83% specificity and 85% to 90% sensitivity were achieved by a 13-signature model that separated ophthalmopathy from stable hyperthyroidism.

Ophthalmopathy in the donors was of moderate-to-severe activity, with CAS ≥3, NOSPECS ≥4 and duration under 3 months. Around 9.9 ml of fresh blood yielded the PBMCs by density gradient. TCR beta CDR3 amplification used RNA transcripts. HTBI-primed RT-PCR formed the first round, and a multiplex PCR formed the second. TCRdb re-derived calls from the multiplex PCR reads in MiXCR, one entry per CDR3 protein. The sample yields 150,000 or so distinct CDR3 sequences, around two fifths seen once. This clonotype was observed at least ten times. What it binds is unknown. The source material was peripheral blood. The receptor was isolated from a man aged 30-40 years with Graves' ophthalmopathy.

For the CDR3, the DNA is TGTGCCAGCAGTTATTCGGGACGCCATAATTCACCCCTCCACTTT. It specifies CASSYSGRHNSPLHF. The chain combines TRBV6-5 with TRBJ1-6; D is perhaps TRBD1 (5 bases). Germline values: CDR1 MNHEY, CDR2 SVGAGI. This CDR3 has 15 residues. V lost 3 bases, J lost 5 bases, and 11 bases lay in between.